The source of this TCR beta chain is a study of blood T cells in healthy people across ages. Study details: There was about one barcoded beta molecule captured by template switching per two T cells.

A second PCR of 7 to 11 cycles used a sample-barcoded 5' primer and a J-beta primer mix. TCRdb independently ran MiXCR on the 5' RACE reads; one entry per CDR3 protein. The table has roughly 1.5 million distinct CDR3 sequences, approximately 39% seen once. Concerning this clonotype itself: Its antigen is undetermined.

Study conclusions and caveats: Diversity of TCR beta per million T cells declined in a roughly linear way with age. Diversity figures derived from one million T cells were judged to underestimate the true value.

Germline V gene data show CDR1 as DFQATT and CDR2 as SNEGSKA (reference sequence). This CDR3 is built from 15 residues. Trimming pared 5 bases from V and 0 bases from J, leaving 15 bases between. The specimen was blood. The V gene is TRBV20-1, the J gene TRBJ2-3; D is possibly TRBD2 (6 bases). The receptor's source is a woman aged 18-35 years in good health. CDR3 coding DNA: TGCAGTGCTGTGGGGGGTAGCGCTAGCACAGATACGCAGTATTTT. It specifies CSAVGGSASTDTQYF.